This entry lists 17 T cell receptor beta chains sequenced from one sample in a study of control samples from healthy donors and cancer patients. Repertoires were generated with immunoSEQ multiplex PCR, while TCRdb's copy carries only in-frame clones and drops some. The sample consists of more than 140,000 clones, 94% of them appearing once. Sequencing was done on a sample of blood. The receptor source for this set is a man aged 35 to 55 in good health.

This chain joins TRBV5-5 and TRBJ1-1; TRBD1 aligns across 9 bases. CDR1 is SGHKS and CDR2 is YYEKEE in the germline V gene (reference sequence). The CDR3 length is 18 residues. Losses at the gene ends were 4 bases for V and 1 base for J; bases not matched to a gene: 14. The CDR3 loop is CASSENRGRRAKNTEAFF. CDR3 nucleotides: TGTGCCAGCAGCGAGAACAGGGGGCGAAGGGCTAAGAACACTGAAGCTTTCTTT.

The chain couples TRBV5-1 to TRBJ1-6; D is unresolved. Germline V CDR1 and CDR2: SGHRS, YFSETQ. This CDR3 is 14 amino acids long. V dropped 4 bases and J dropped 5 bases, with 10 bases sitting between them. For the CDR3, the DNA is TGCGCCAGCAGCCCGCTTTCCAATAATTCACCCCTCCACTTT. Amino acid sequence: CASSPLSNNSPLHF.

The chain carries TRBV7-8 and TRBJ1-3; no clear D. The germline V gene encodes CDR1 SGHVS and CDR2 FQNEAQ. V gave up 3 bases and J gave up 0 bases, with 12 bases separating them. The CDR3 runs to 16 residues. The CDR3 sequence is CASSLWGTPSGNTIYF. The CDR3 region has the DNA TGTGCCAGCAGCTTGTGGGGTACCCCCTCTGGAAACACCATATATTTT. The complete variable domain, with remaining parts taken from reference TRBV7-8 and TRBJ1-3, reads GAGVSQSPRYKVAKRGQDVALRCDPISGHVSLFWYQQALGQGPEFLTYFQNEAQLDKSGLPSDRFFAERPEGSVSTLKIQRTQQEDSAVYLCASSLWGTPSGNTIYFGEGSWLTVV.

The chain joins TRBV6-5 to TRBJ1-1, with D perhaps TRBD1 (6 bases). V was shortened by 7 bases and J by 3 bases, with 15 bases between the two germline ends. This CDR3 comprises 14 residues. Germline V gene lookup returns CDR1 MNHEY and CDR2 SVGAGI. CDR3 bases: TGTGCCAGCAAGTGGACGGCAGGGGACACTGAAGCTTTCTTT. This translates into CASKWTAGDTEAFF.

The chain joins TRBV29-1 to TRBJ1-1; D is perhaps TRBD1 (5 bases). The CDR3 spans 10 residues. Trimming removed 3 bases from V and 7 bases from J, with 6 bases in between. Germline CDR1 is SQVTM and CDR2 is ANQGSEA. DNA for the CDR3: TGCAGCGTTGAGAGGGGTGAAGCTTTCTTT. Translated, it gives CSVERGEAFF.

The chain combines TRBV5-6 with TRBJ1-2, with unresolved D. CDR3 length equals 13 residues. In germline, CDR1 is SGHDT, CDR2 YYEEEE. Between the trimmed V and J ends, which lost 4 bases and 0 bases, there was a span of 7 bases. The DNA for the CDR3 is TGTGCCAGCAGCCTAGGAGCTAACTATGGCTACACCTTC. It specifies CASSLGANYGYTF. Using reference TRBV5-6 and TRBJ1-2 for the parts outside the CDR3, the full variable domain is DAGVTQSPTHLIKTRGQQVTLRCSPKSGHDTVSWYQQALGQGPQFIFQYYEEEERQRGNFPDRFSGHQFPNYSSELNVNALLLGDSALYLCASSLGANYGYTFGSGTRLTVV.

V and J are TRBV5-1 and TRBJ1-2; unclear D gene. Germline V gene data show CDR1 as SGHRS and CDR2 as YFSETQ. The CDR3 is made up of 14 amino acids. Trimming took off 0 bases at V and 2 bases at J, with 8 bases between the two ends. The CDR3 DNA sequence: TGCGCCAGCAGCTTGGCTCCAGCAAACTATGGCTACACCTTC. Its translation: CASSLAPANYGYTF.

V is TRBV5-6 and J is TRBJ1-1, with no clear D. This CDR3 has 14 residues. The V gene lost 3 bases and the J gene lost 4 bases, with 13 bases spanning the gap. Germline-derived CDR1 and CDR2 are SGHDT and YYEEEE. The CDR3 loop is CASSWRFDGTEAFF. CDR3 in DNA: TGTGCCAGCAGCTGGCGTTTTGACGGCACTGAAGCTTTCTTT.

CDR3 loop: CASRATGSYEQYF. Written as DNA, the CDR3 is TGTGCCAGCAGGGCGACAGGATCCTACGAGCAGTACTTC. V is TRBV7-9 and J is TRBJ2-7; TRBD1 might be the D (6 bases). This CDR3 contains 13 residues. CDR1 and CDR2 from the germline V gene are SEHNR and FQNEAQ (reference sequence). V lost 6 bases to trimming and J lost 1 base, with 10 bases between them.

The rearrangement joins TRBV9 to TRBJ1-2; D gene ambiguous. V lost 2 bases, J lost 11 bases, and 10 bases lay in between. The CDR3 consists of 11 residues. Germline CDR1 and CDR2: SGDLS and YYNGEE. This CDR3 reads CASSVLLRYTF. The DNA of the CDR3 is TGTGCCAGCAGCGTTTTGTTGAGATACACCTTC.

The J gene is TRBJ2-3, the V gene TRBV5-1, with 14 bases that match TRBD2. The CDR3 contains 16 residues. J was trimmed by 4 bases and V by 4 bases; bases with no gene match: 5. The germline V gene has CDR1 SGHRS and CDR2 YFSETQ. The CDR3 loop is CASSEGLAGGADTQYF. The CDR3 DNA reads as TGCGCCAGCAGCGAAGGACTAGCGGGAGGTGCAGATACGCAGTATTTT.

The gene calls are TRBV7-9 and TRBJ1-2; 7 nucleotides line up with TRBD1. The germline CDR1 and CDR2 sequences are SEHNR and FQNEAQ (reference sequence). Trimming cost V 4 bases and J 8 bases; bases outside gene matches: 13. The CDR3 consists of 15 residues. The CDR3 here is CASSSGGASLRGYTF. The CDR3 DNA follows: TGTGCCAGCAGCTCAGGGGGGGCCTCCCTAAGGGGCTACACCTTC. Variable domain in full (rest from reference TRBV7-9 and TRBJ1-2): DTGVSQNPRHKITKRGQNVTFRCDPISEHNRLYWYRQTLGQGPEFLTYFQNEAQLEKSRLLSDRFSAERPKGSFSTLEIQRTEQGDSAMYLCASSSGGASLRGYTFGSGTRLTVV.

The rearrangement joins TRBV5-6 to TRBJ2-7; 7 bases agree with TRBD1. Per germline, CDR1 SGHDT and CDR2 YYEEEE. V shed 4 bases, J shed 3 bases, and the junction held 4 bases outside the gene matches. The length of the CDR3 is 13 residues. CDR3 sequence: CASSADRDYEQYF. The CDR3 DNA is TGTGCCAGCAGCGCCGACAGGGACTACGAGCAGTACTTC.

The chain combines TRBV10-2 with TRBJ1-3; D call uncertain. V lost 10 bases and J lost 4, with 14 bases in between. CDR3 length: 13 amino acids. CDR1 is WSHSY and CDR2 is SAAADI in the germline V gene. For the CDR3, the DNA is TGCGCCACCGCCCCGTATGCGGGAAACACCATATATTTT. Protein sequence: CATAPYAGNTIYF.

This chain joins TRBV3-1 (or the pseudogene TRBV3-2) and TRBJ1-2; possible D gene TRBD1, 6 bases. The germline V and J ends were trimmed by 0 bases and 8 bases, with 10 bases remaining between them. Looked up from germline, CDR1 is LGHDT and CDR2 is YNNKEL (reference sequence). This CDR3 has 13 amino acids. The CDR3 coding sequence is TGTGCCAGCAGCCAAGAACACAGGGACGGCTACACCTTC. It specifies CASSQEHRDGYTF.

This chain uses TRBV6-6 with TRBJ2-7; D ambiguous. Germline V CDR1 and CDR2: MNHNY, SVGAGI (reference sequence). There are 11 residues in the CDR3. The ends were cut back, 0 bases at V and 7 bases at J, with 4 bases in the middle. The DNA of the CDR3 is TGTGCCAGCAGTTACTCGACAGAGCAGTACTTC. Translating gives CASSYSTEQYF.

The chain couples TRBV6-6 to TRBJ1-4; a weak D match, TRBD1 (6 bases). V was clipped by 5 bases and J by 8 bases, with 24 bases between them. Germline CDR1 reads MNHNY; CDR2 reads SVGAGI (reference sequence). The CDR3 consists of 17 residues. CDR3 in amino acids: CASSQPVGGTGGEKLFF. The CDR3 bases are TGTGCCAGCAGTCAACCGGTGGGCGGGACCGGGGGCGAAAAACTGTTTTTT.